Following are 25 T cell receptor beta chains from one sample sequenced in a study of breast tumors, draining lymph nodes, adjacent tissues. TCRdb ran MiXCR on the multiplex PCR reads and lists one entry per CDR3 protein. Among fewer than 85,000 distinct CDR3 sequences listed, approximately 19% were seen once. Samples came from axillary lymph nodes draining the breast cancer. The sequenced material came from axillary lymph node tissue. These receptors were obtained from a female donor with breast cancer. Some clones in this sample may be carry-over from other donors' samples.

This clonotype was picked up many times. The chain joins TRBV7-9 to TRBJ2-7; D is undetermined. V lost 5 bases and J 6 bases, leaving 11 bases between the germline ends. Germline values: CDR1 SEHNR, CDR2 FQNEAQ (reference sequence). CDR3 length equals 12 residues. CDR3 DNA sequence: TGTGCCAGCAGCCGTGATCTGGGCGAGCAGTACTTC. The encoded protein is CASSRDLGEQYF. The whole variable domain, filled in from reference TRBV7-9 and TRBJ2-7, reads DTGVSQNPRHKITKRGQNVTFRCDPISEHNRLYWYRQTLGQGPEFLTYFQNEAQLEKSRLLSDRFSAERPKGSFSTLEIQRTEQGDSAMYLCASSRDLGEQYFGPGTRLTVT.

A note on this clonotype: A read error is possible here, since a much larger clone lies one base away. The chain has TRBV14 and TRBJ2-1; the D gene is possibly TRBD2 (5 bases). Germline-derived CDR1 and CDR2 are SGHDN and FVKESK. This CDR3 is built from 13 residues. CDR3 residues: CASSYSAYNGQFF. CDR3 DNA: TGTGCCAGCAGCTATAGCGCCTACAATGGGCAGTTCTTC.

The CDR3 spells CASSLDQGNYGYTF. The CDR3 region has the DNA TGTGCCAGCAGCTTGGACCAGGGTAACTATGGCTACACCTTC. The V and J genes are TRBV5-6 and TRBJ1-2, with a weak D call TRBD1 (5 bases). The germline CDR1 and CDR2 sequences are SGHDT and YYEEEE. V dropped 0 bases and J dropped 1 base, with 7 bases sitting between them. This CDR3 contains 14 residues.

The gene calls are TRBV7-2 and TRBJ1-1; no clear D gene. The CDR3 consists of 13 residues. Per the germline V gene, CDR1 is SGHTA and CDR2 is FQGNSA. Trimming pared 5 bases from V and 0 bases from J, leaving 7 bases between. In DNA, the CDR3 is TGTGCCAGCAGCCTCCGGATGAACACTGAAGCTTTCTTT. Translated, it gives CASSLRMNTEAFF.

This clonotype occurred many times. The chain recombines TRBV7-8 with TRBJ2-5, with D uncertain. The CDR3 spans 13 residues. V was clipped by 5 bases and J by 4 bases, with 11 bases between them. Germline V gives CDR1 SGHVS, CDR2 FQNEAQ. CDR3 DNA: TGTGCCAGCAGCACCTACCCAGGAGAGACCCAGTACTTC. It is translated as CASSTYPGETQYF.

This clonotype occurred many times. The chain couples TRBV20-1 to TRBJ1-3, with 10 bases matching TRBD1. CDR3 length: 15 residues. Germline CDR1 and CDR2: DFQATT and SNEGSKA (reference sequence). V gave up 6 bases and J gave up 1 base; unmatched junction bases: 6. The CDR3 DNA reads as TGCAGTGCATCGAGGACAGGGGGATCTGGAAACACCATATATTTT. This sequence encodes CSASRTGGSGNTIYF.

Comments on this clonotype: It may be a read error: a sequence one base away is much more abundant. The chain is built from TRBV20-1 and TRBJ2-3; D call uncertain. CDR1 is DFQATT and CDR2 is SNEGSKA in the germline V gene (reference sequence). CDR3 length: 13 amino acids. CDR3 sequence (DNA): TGCTGTGCTAGGCTGGTGGGAACAGATACGCAGTATTTT. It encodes CCARLVGTDTQYF.

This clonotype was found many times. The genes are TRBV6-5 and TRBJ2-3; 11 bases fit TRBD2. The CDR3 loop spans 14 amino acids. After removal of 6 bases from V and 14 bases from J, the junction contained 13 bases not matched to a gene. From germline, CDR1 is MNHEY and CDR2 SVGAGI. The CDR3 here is CASSPTSGRGYPYF. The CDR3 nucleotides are TGTGCCAGCAGCCCCACTAGCGGGAGAGGGTATCCGTATTTT.

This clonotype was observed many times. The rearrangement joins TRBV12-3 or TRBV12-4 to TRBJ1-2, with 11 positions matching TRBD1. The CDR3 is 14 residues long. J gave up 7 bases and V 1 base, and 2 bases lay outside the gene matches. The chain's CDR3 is CASSLGTGGSGYTF. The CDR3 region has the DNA TGTGCCAGCAGTTTAGGGACAGGGGGCTCTGGCTACACCTTC.

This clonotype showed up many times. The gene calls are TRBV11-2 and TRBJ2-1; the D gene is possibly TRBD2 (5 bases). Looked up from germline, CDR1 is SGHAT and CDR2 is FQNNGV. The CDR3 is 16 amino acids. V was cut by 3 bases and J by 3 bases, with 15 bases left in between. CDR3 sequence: CASSFEAGIVYNEQFF. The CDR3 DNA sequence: TGTGCCAGCAGCTTTGAGGCCGGGATTGTCTACAATGAGCAGTTCTTC.

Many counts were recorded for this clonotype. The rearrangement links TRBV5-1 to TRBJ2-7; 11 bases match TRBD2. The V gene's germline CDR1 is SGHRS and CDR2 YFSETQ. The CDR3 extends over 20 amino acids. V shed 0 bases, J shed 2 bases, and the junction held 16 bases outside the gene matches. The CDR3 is CASSLGPAEGLAATAYEQYF. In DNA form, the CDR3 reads TGCGCCAGCAGCTTGGGTCCGGCTGAGGGACTAGCGGCTACCGCCTACGAGCAGTACTTC.

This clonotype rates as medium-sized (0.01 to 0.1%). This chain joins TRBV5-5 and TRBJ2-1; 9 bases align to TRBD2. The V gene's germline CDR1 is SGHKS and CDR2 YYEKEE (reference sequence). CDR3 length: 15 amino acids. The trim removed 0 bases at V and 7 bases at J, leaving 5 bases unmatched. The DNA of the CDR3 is TGTGCCAGCAGCTTGGAAAGCGGGAGGACAAATGAGCAGTTCTTC. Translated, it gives CASSLESGRTNEQFF.

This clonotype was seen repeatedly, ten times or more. In DNA form, the CDR3 reads TGTGCCATCAAGGGACAGGGGGACACCGGGGAGCTGTTTTTT. Translating gives CAIKGQGDTGELFF. The J gene is TRBJ2-2, the V gene TRBV10-3, with 11 bases identical to TRBD1. The CDR3 has 14 amino acids. Germline V gives CDR1 ENHRY, CDR2 SYGVKD. J gave up 3 bases and V 7 bases, and 1 base lay outside the gene matches.

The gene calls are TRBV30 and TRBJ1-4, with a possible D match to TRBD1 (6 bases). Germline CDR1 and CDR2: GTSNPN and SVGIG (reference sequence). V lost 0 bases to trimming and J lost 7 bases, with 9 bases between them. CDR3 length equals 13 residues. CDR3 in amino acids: CAWSVSGVEKLFF. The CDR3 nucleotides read TGTGCCTGGAGTGTTTCAGGGGTTGAAAAACTGTTTTTT.

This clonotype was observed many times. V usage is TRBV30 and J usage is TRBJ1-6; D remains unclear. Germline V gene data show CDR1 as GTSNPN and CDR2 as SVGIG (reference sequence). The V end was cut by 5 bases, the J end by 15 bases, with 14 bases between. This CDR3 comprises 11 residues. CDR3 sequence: CAWGVRALLHF. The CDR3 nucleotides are TGTGCCTGGGGGGTACGGGCCCTCCTCCACTTT.

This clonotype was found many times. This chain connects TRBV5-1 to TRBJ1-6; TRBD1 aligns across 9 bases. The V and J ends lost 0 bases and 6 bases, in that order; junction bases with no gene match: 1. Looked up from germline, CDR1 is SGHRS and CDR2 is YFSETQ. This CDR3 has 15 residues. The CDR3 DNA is TGCGCCAGCAGCTTGGAGGGACAGGGTAATTCACCCCTCCACTTT. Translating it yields CASSLEGQGNSPLHF. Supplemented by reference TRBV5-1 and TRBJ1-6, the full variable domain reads KAGVTQTPRYLIKTRGQQVTLSCSPISGHRSVSWYQQTPGQGLQFLFEYFSETQRNKGNFPGRFSGRQFSNSRSEMNVSTLELGDSALYLCASSLEGQGNSPLHFGNGTRLTVT.

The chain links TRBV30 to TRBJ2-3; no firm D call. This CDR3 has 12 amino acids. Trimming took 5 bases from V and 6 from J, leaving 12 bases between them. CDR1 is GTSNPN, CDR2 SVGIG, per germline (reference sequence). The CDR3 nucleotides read TGTGCCTGGGGACGAAACTGGGATACGCAGTATTTT. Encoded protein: CAWGRNWDTQYF.

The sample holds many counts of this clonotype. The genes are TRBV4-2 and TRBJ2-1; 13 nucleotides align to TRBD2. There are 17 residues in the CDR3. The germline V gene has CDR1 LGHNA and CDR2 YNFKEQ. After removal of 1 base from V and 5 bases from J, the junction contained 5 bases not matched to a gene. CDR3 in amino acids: CASSQAPGLAGNNEQFF. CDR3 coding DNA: TGTGCCAGCAGCCAAGCTCCGGGACTAGCGGGGAACAATGAGCAGTTCTTC.

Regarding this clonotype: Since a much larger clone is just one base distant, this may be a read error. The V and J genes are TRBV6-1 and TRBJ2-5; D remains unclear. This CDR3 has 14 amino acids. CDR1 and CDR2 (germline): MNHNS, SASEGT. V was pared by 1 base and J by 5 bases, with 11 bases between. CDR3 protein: CASSEGGIRETQYF. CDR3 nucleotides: TGTGCCAGCAGTGAAGGGGGTATCAGGGAGACCCAGTACTTC.

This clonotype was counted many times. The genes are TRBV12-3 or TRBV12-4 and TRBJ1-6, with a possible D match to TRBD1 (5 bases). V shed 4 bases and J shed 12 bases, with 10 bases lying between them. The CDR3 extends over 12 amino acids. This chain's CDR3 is CASSSGGVPLHF. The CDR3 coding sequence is TGTGCCAGCAGTTCGGGGGGGGTACCCCTCCACTTT.

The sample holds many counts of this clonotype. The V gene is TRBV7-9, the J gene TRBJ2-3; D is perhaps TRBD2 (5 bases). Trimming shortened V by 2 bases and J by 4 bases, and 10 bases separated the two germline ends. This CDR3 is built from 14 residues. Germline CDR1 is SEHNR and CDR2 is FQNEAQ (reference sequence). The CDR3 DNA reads TGTGCCAGCAGCTTAACCAGCGGAGCAGATACGCAGTATTTT. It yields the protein CASSLTSGADTQYF. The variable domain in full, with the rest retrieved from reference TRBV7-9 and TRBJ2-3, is DTGVSQNPRHKITKRGQNVTFRCDPISEHNRLYWYRQTLGQGPEFLTYFQNEAQLEKSRLLSDRFSAERPKGSFSTLEIQRTEQGDSAMYLCASSLTSGADTQYFGPGTRLTVL.

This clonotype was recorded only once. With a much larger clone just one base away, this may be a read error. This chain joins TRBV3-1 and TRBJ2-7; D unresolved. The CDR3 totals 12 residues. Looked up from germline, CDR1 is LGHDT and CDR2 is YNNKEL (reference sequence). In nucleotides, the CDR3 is TGTGTCAGCAGCCAAGATTTCTACGAGCAGTACTTC. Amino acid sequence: CVSSQDFYEQYF.

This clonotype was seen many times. The CDR3: CSARDADRGPGNTIYF. The CDR3 bases are TGCAGTGCTAGAGACGCGGACAGGGGGCCAGGAAACACCATATATTTT. V and J are TRBV20-1 and TRBJ1-3; 11 positions match TRBD1. V was pared by 0 bases and J by 4 bases, with 5 bases of the junction left unmatched. CDR1 is DFQATT, CDR2 SNEGSKA, per germline (reference sequence). The CDR3 is made up of 16 amino acids.

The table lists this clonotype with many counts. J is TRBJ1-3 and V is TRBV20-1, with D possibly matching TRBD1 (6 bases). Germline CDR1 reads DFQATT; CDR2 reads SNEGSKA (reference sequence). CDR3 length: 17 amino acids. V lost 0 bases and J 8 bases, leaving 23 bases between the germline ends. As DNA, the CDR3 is TGCAGTGCTAGAGATCTTGGAGGGGCGCGACGGGGGCACACCATATATTTT. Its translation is CSARDLGGARRGHTIYF.

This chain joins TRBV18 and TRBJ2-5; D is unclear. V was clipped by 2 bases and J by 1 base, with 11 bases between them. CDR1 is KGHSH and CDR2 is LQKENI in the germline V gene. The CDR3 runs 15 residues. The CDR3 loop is CASSPDPPAQETQYF. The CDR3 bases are TGTGCCAGCTCACCAGACCCTCCTGCCCAAGAGACCCAGTACTTC.